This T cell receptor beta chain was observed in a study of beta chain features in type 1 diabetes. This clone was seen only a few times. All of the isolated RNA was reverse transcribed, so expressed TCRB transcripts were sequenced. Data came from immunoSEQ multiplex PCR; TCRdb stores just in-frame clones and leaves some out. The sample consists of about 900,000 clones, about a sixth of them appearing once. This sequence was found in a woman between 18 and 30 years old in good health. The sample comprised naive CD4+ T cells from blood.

The CDR3 bases are TGTGCCAGCAGCTCGGAGATTCGAGGGATGACTGAAGCTTTCTTT. This encodes CASSSEIRGMTEAFF. This sequence joins TRBV7-9 and TRBJ1-1; D is ambiguous. CDR3 length equals 15 residues. V lost 4 bases to trimming and J lost 5 bases, with 17 bases between them. The V gene's germline CDR1 is SEHNR and CDR2 FQNEAQ (reference sequence).